Given below is one TCR beta chain in context. Sampled while nominally healthy, donors likely had unrecorded immune exposures. V trimming: 4 bases; J trimming: 7 bases; junction bases outside the gene matches: 7. This CDR3 region has 15 residues. From germline, CDR1 is MNHNY and CDR2 SVGAGI (reference sequence). These data originate in a study of cytomegalovirus exposure and HLA in healthy donors. PCR primers comprised 60 Vbeta and 13 Jbeta primers. The method was immunoSEQ multiplex PCR; TCRdb's version includes in-frame clones alone and lacks a portion of them. The table lists tens of thousands of clones.

This clonotype was sampled from a female donor in good health and CMV-seropositive. V and J are TRBV6-6 and TRBJ2-2, with TRBD2 matching 9 bases. Input material: PBMCs. CDR3 nucleotides: TGTGCCAGCAGTTCCGGGACTAGCTTCGGCGGGGAGCTGTTTTTT. Amino acid sequence: CASSSGTSFGGELFF.